The 26 T cell receptor beta chains in this list originate from one sample, sequenced in a study of T-cell reconstitution after alpha-beta-depleted transplantation in children (dated by TCRdb to the mid-2010s). The treatment or condition label on this specimen signifies: allogeneic hematopoietic cell transplantation with graft depleted of TCRalphabeta T cells and CD19 B cells. Libraries were constructed by PCR. This sample was sequenced with an Illumina HiSeq 2500. TCR libraries were prepared with molecular barcoding, using unique molecular identifiers to normalize TCRbeta repertoire quantification. Through fastp at Q25 and MiXCR, TCRdb rebuilt clones from the public reads, retaining in-frame beta chains. Identical CDR3 proteins give one entry, which carries the most common genes and DNA. In this sample the table shows around 420,000 distinct CDR3 sequences, roughly 17% of which occur a single time. The ten largest make up about 32% of the sample.

The sample was PBMCs, mostly from graft donor cells, taken 360 days after TCRalphabeta/CD19-depleted stem cell transplant. These receptors were taken from a boy under two years old who had a stem cell transplant for Wiskott-Aldrich syndrome, so the T cells may come from the graft donor.

CDR3 protein: CSVKGLAGYYNEQFF. The CDR3 DNA follows: TGCAGCGTCAAGGGACTAGCGGGATATTACAATGAGCAGTTCTTC. The chain recombines TRBV29-1 with TRBJ2-1; TRBD2 agrees at 13 bases. The trim removed 6 bases at V and 4 bases at J, leaving 6 bases unmatched. Germline V gives CDR1 SQVTM, CDR2 ANQGSEA. CDR3 length: 15 amino acids.

This rearrangement joins TRBV6-2 or TRBV6-3 to TRBJ1-2; D not resolved. CDR3 length equals 14 residues. CDR1 MNHEY and CDR2 SVGEGT come from the germline V gene. The V end was cut by 4 bases, the J end by 3 bases, with 12 bases between. The CDR3 DNA reads as TGTGCCAGCAGTTTCCTCGGACTACACTATGGCTACACCTTC. Translated: CASSFLGLHYGYTF.

The chain employs TRBV6-5 and TRBJ2-1; no clear D gene. The CDR3 spans 15 residues. V lost 1 base and J lost 8, with 15 bases in between. Germline CDR1 MNHEY, CDR2 SVGAGI. The CDR3 loop reads CASSYFRAQPHEQFF. The CDR3 DNA reads as TGTGCCAGCAGTTACTTCCGGGCTCAGCCCCATGAGCAGTTCTTC.

The V gene is TRBV5-1, the J gene TRBJ2-5; tentatively, D is TRBD2 (6 bases). This CDR3 contains 15 residues. Germline V CDR1 and CDR2: SGHRS, YFSETQ. Trimming stripped 0 bases from V and 3 bases from J, with 12 bases between. The CDR3 bases are TGCGCCAGCAGCTTGGGTGTTCAGCGGGAAGAGACCCAGTACTTC. This encodes CASSLGVQREETQYF.

The rearrangement uses TRBV10-3 and TRBJ1-2, with 9 nucleotides matching TRBD1. The CDR3 spans 14 residues. J was trimmed by 5 bases and V by 5 bases; bases with no gene match: 6. Germline CDR1 ENHRY, CDR2 SYGVKD. The CDR3 sequence: CAISPWDREYGYTF. The DNA for the CDR3 is TGTGCCATCAGTCCCTGGGACAGGGAATATGGCTACACCTTC.

There are a few counts of this clonotype. The chain joins TRBV3-1 to TRBJ2-7, with 9 nucleotides matching TRBD2. The CDR3 runs 14 residues. Trimming took 4 bases from V and 4 from J; bases not matched to a gene: 5. The germline V gene encodes CDR1 LGHDT and CDR2 YNNKEL (reference sequence). In nucleotides, the CDR3 is TGTGCCAGCAGCCGGGGGACTAGCAAGTACGAGCAGTACTTC. Encoded protein: CASSRGTSKYEQYF.

This clonotype was seen more than once but under ten times. The chain couples TRBV5-1 to TRBJ2-1; a weak D match, TRBD2 (6 bases). This CDR3 is built from 14 residues. CDR1 is SGHRS, CDR2 YFSETQ, per germline. The V gene lost 3 bases and the J gene lost 3 bases, with 10 bases spanning the gap. DNA for the CDR3: TGCGCCAGCAGCTCGGGACTCCTCTACAATGAGCAGTTCTTC. Translation: CASSSGLLYNEQFF.

The genes are TRBV29-1 and TRBJ1-1; D ambiguous. Germline V gene data show CDR1 as SQVTM and CDR2 as ANQGSEA. CDR3 size: 13 residues. Trimming shortened V by 4 bases and J by 4 bases, and 13 bases separated the two germline ends. CDR3 bases: TGCAGCGTTGTTGTGGGATCGGCCACTGAAGCTTTCTTT. As protein: CSVVVGSATEAFF.

This chain joins TRBV5-1 and TRBJ2-6; tentative D call: TRBD2 (6 bases). Trimming removed 7 bases from V and 3 bases from J, with 11 bases in between. Looked up from germline, CDR1 is SGHRS and CDR2 is YFSETQ. The CDR3 has 14 residues. Here the CDR3 reads CASGGTGGANVLTF. The DNA of the CDR3 is TGCGCCAGCGGCGGGACGGGTGGGGCCAACGTCCTGACTTTC.

This clonotype turned up a few times. The chain links TRBV4-1 to TRBJ2-7; the D is unclear. This CDR3 has 15 amino acids. In germline, CDR1 is MGHRA, CDR2 YSYEKL. The germline V and J ends were trimmed by 0 bases and 2 bases, with 11 bases remaining between them. CDR3 sequence: CASSQEPGPPYEQYF. The CDR3, as DNA: TGCGCCAGCAGCCAAGAGCCGGGCCCCCCCTACGAGCAGTACTTC.

In this sample, this clonotype turned up a few times. The chain couples TRBV7-2 to TRBJ2-7; unclear D gene. Trimming stripped 5 bases from V and 0 bases from J, with 11 bases between. This CDR3 contains 14 residues. CDR1 is SGHTA and CDR2 is FQGNSA in the germline V gene. The CDR3 nucleotides are TGTGCCAGCAGCCTACGGGCGGCCTCCTACGAGCAGTACTTC. Translation: CASSLRAASYEQYF.

This chain uses TRBV5-4 with TRBJ1-6; perhaps TRBD1 as D (5 bases). The CDR3 totals 15 residues. Per the germline V gene, CDR1 is SGHNT and CDR2 is YYREEE (reference sequence). The ends were cut back, 0 bases at V and 10 bases at J, with 14 bases in the middle. The CDR3 nucleotides read TGTGCCAGCAGCTTGGCAGCGGGACCTGGGTCACCCCTCCACTTT. This gives the protein CASSLAAGPGSPLHF.

This clonotype occurred a few times. The chain uses TRBV18 and TRBJ2-1, with 8 bases lining up with TRBD2. The CDR3 covers 18 residues. Germline V gene sequence: CDR1 KGHSH, CDR2 LQKENI. Unmatched junction bases numbered 9, after V lost 2 bases and J lost 0 bases. CDR3 in amino acids: CASSPLLAETSSYNEQFF. The CDR3 coding sequence is TGTGCCAGCTCACCATTACTAGCGGAGACCAGCTCCTACAATGAGCAGTTCTTC.

The genes are TRBV6-6 and TRBJ1-6, with a possible D match to TRBD1 (5 bases). Between the trimmed V and J ends, which lost 5 bases and 7 bases, there was a span of 9 bases. The CDR3 runs to 13 residues. Germline V gives CDR1 MNHNY, CDR2 SVGAGI (reference sequence). This CDR3 is CASSKGMNSPLHF. The DNA for the CDR3 is TGTGCCAGCAGTAAGGGGATGAATTCACCCCTCCACTTT.

A remark on this clonotype: This sequence may be a read error, since a much larger clone differs from it by one base. This chain links TRBV7-8 with TRBJ2-2, with a tentative D call TRBD1 (5 bases). This CDR3 has 15 residues. CDR1 and CDR2 (germline): SGHVS, FQNEAQ. Trimming removed 7 bases from V and 4 bases from J, with 16 bases in between. This CDR3 reads CASTLMGRGTGELFF. The CDR3 bases are TGTGCCAGCACCCTTATGGGGCGAGGCACCGGGGAGCTGTTTTTT.

The J gene is TRBJ1-4, the V gene TRBV12-3 or TRBV12-4, with a possible D match to TRBD1 (5 bases). This CDR3 is 14 amino acids long. The V end lost 5 bases, the J end lost 7 bases, and 14 bases lay between the germline ends. In DNA form, the CDR3 reads TGTGCCAGCAGTCGCCGGGGGGAGGGTGAAAAACTGTTTTTT. Protein product: CASSRRGEGEKLFF.

This chain connects TRBV7-6 to TRBJ1-2; possible D gene TRBD1, 5 bases. Per germline, CDR1 SGHVS and CDR2 FNYEAQ. V gave up 2 bases and J gave up 0 bases, with 13 bases separating them. This CDR3 has 16 residues. The CDR3 DNA follows: TGTGCCAGCAGCTTACAGGGCAGGGAAACTAACTATGGCTACACCTTC. Residues: CASSLQGRETNYGYTF.

This clonotype was detected a few times. The chain carries TRBV12-3 or TRBV12-4 and TRBJ2-1; 9 positions agree with TRBD2. V lost 6 bases to trimming and J lost 5 bases; unmatched junction nucleotides: 8. This CDR3 comprises 15 residues. The CDR3 DNA is TGTGCCAGCAGCCAGCCTAGCGGGACCCACAATGAGCAGTTCTTC. This translates into CASSQPSGTHNEQFF.

The CDR3 sequence: CASSHKTQYF. CDR3 sequence (DNA): TGTGCCAGCAGTCACAAGACCCAGTACTTC. The chain joins TRBV28 to TRBJ2-5; D not certain. Trimming removed 5 bases at V and 6 bases at J, with 4 bases between. This CDR3 spans 10 amino acids. The germline V gene encodes CDR1 MDHEN and CDR2 SYDVKM.

This clonotype has only a few counts. The chain employs TRBV7-2 and TRBJ2-2, with D maybe TRBD2 (5 bases). From germline, CDR1 is SGHTA and CDR2 FQGNSA. This CDR3 is 17 amino acids long. With 1 base removed from V and 5 bases from J, the gap between germline ends came to 17 bases. The CDR3 here is CASSLGLAPIGTGELFF. Here the CDR3 DNA reads TGTGCCAGCAGCTTAGGGCTAGCTCCAATCGGGACCGGGGAGCTGTTTTTT.

J is TRBJ2-1 and V is TRBV20-1; D remains unclear. Trimming took 3 bases from V and 8 from J, leaving 8 bases between them. This CDR3 contains 11 residues. CDR1 DFQATT and CDR2 SNEGSKA come from the germline V gene (reference sequence). The CDR3 here is CSASSRDEQFF. CDR3 bases: TGCAGTGCTAGCTCTAGAGATGAGCAGTTCTTC.

The V and J genes are TRBV9 and TRBJ2-1; TRBD1 might be the D (5 bases). The V end lost 0 bases, the J end lost 8 bases, and 18 bases lay between the germline ends. Germline values: CDR1 SGDLS, CDR2 YYNGEE. This CDR3 has 16 residues. The CDR3 coding sequence is TGTGCCAGCAGCGTAGGTATAGGGGTAGGAGTTGATGAGCAGTTCTTC. This gives the protein CASSVGIGVGVDEQFF.

This clonotype was seen only a few times. The genes are TRBV6-5 and TRBJ2-2; 9 bases match TRBD1. V shed 4 bases, J shed 3 bases, and the junction held 0 bases outside the gene matches. Per the germline V gene, CDR1 is MNHEY and CDR2 is SVGAGI. CDR3 length: 14 residues. The CDR3 DNA follows: TGTGCCAGCAGTTGGGACAGGGACACCGGGGAGCTGTTTTTT. It codes for CASSWDRDTGELFF.

In its sample, this clonotype was seen a few times. The chain uses TRBV6-5 and TRBJ2-3, with 8 bases identical to TRBD2. V lost 2 bases and J lost 5; bases outside the gene matches: 12. This CDR3 has 17 amino acids. From germline, CDR1 is MNHEY and CDR2 SVGAGI. The CDR3 loop is CASSYLLTGGALDTQYF. CDR3 DNA sequence: TGTGCCAGCAGTTACCTCCTCACGGGGGGGGCCTTAGATACGCAGTATTTT.

This clonotype was counted a few times. The chain joins TRBV6-2 or TRBV6-3 to TRBJ2-7; D is possibly TRBD2 (6 bases). The CDR3 extends over 17 amino acids. The ends were cut back, 3 bases at V and 3 bases at J, with 21 bases in the middle. Germline V CDR1 and CDR2: MNHEY, SVGEGT. The CDR3 sequence: CASSYYRRGTPSYEQYF. CDR3 DNA: TGTGCCAGCAGTTATTATCGACGGGGGACGCCTAGCTACGAGCAGTACTTC.

The rearrangement uses TRBV6-6 and TRBJ2-3; D is ambiguous. Germline CDR1 MNHNY, CDR2 SVGAGI (reference sequence). V was cut by 4 bases and J by 6 bases, with 8 bases left in between. The CDR3 sequence is 12 residues long. As DNA, the CDR3 is TGTGCCAGCAGTTCTTCAGCGGATACGCAGTATTTT. Protein product: CASSSSADTQYF.